A single sample gave rise to the 20 T cell receptor beta chains below, sequenced in a study of regulatory T cells in long-lasting Graves disease. Arm-PCR of CDR3 regions with iRepertoire HTBI primers generated TCR beta libraries. TCRdb fed the multiplex PCR reads into MiXCR, producing one record per CDR3 protein. The data hold some 250,000 distinct CDR3 sequences, with under 20% observed a single time. The time point was: newly diagnosed GD, antithyroid drugs for less than 3 months. Following extraction of RNA from PBMCs, that RNA was used to make the TCR library. The same sample was also used in a study of T cells in Graves' hyperthyroidism and ophthalmopathy.

This specimen was peripheral blood mononuclear cells (PBMCs), taken at new diagnosis, from a patient treated with antithyroid drugs. The receptors were sampled from a woman aged 25 to 39 with Graves disease.

This clonotype was detected many times. The V gene is TRBV7-9, the J gene TRBJ2-7; D is unresolved. The V gene lost 1 base and the J gene lost 4 bases, with 11 bases spanning the gap. The germline gives CDR1 SEHNR, CDR2 FQNEAQ (reference sequence). This CDR3 region has 14 residues. CDR3 region: CASSLEMALYEQYF. In nucleotides, the CDR3 is TGTGCCAGCAGCTTAGAAATGGCGCTTTACGAGCAGTACTTC.

This clonotype was seen many times. The chain has TRBV20-1 and TRBJ2-3, with D possibly matching TRBD1 (5 bases). Per the germline V gene, CDR1 is DFQATT and CDR2 is SNEGSKA (reference sequence). CDR3 length equals 13 residues. Trimming stripped 2 bases from V and 6 bases from J, with 12 bases between. The CDR3 region is CSARRQNWDTQYF. Written as DNA, the CDR3 is TGCAGTGCTAGACGACAGAATTGGGATACGCAGTATTTT.

With respect to this clonotype: A much larger clone differs from this one at a single base, so this may be a read error. The rearrangement joins TRBV6-2 or TRBV6-3 to TRBJ2-3, with D tentatively TRBD2 (5 bases). The CDR3 loop spans 12 amino acids. Germline-derived CDR1 and CDR2 are MNHEY and SVGEGT. The CDR3 region is CASGGWESTRYF. The CDR3 DNA is TGTGCCAGCGGAGGCTGGGAAAGTACGCGGTATTTT.

This clonotype was counted a few times. The J gene is TRBJ2-1, the V gene TRBV11-2, with D possibly being TRBD2 (5 bases). From germline, CDR1 is SGHAT and CDR2 FQNNGV. V was pared by 2 bases and J by 6 bases, with 8 bases between. This CDR3 has 13 amino acids. The CDR3 nucleotides are TGTGCCAGCAGCTTAAGTAGCGTCAATGAGCAGTTCTTC. As protein: CASSLSSVNEQFF.

This clonotype was seen repeatedly, ten times or more. CDR3 residues: CASSLLGKETQYF. DNA of the CDR3: TGTGCCAGCAGCTTATTGGGGAAAGAGACCCAGTACTTC. The V call is TRBV7-2, the J call TRBJ2-5; no firm D call. This CDR3 is built from 13 residues. Germline V lookup: CDR1 SGHTA, CDR2 FQGNSA. Deletions cut 2 bases from V and 3 bases from J, with 7 bases between.

This sequence joins TRBV20-1 and TRBJ2-7, with TRBD1 identical over 11 bases. Germline V gives CDR1 DFQATT, CDR2 SNEGSKA (reference sequence). This CDR3 spans 15 amino acids. V dropped 6 bases and J dropped 5; count of bases not matched to a gene: 12. The CDR3 region is CSAPGQGVGSNEQYF. The CDR3 nucleotides read TGCAGTGCACCGGGACAGGGGGTGGGGTCTAACGAGCAGTACTTC.

This clonotype was picked up many times. V gene TRBV20-1 combines with J gene TRBJ1-4, with 10 bases aligning to TRBD1. CDR3 length: 14 amino acids. V was clipped by 6 bases and J by 8 bases; unmatched bases: 9. The germline V gene has CDR1 DFQATT and CDR2 SNEGSKA (reference sequence). The CDR3, as DNA: TGCAGTGCCCCTGACAGGGGGCCTCGGGAAAAACTGTTTTTT. It codes for CSAPDRGPREKLFF.

This clonotype was counted between two and nine times. Given a much more abundant clone one base away, this may be a read error. The V and J genes are TRBV6-1 and TRBJ1-2; D possibly corresponds to TRBD1 (5 bases). The CDR3 covers 15 residues. V was trimmed by 8 bases and J by 4 bases, leaving 20 bases between them. Germline V lookup: CDR1 MNHNS, CDR2 SASEGT. CDR3 in DNA: TGTGCCAGCGGTCCCACCCGGGGCAGGGCCTATGGCTACACCTTC. The encoded protein is CASGPTRGRAYGYTF.

This clonotype was observed many times. The rearrangement links TRBV2 to TRBJ1-5; weak D call: TRBD1 (5 bases). The CDR3 has 15 amino acids. The V gene lost 4 bases and the J gene lost 0 bases, with 10 bases spanning the gap. In germline, CDR1 is SNHLY, CDR2 FYNNEI. This CDR3 is CASSVVTASNQPQHF. The CDR3 DNA is TGTGCCAGCAGTGTGGTGACAGCTAGCAATCAGCCCCAGCATTTT.

With regard to this clonotype: With a much larger clone just one base away, this may be a read error. The rearrangement joins TRBV7-2 to TRBJ2-3; D is unresolved. Trimming took off 1 base at V and 1 base at J, with 3 bases between the two ends. The CDR3 is 13 amino acids. Germline loops: CDR1 SGHTA, CDR2 FQGNSA. CDR3 sequence reads: CASSLVCTDTQYF. The CDR3 DNA follows: TGTGCCAGCAGCTTAGTCTGCACAGATACGCAGTATTTT.

This clonotype was found many times. The chain employs TRBV20-1 and TRBJ1-5, with 8 bases fitting TRBD1. The V and J ends lost 1 base and 4 bases, in that order; junction bases with no gene match: 6. CDR1 and CDR2 from the germline V gene are DFQATT and SNEGSKA (reference sequence). The CDR3 loop spans 15 amino acids. CDR3 residues: CSARVQGGTNQPQHF. CDR3 DNA sequence: TGCAGTGCTAGAGTACAGGGGGGGACGAATCAGCCCCAGCATTTT.

The genes are TRBV11-2 and TRBJ2-7; 10 positions agree with TRBD2. Unmatched junction bases numbered 6, after V lost 4 bases and J lost 0 bases. From germline, CDR1 is SGHAT and CDR2 FQNNGV. This CDR3 has 16 amino acids. DNA for the CDR3: TGTGCCAGCAGCTCAATCGGGACTAGCGCCTCCTACGAGCAGTACTTC. Translation: CASSSIGTSASYEQYF. The entire variable domain, with the rest obtained from reference TRBV11-2 and TRBJ2-7, is as follows: EAGVAQSPRYKIIEKRQSVAFWCNPISGHATLYWYQQILGQGPKLLIQFQNNGVVDDSQLPKDRFSAERLKGVDSTLKIQPAKLEDSAVYLCASSSIGTSASYEQYFGPGTRLTVT.

This clonotype was found many times. The rearrangement joins TRBV11-3 to TRBJ2-5, with 9 bases aligning to TRBD2. CDR1 is SGHNT and CDR2 is YENEEA in the germline V gene. The CDR3 length is 15 residues. V lost 2 bases to trimming and J lost 1 base; unmatched junction nucleotides: 2. In DNA, the CDR3 is TGTGCCAGCAGCTTAAAAGCGGGGGGCCAAGAGACCCAGTACTTC. Translating it yields CASSLKAGGQETQYF. Full variable domain (missing parts from reference TRBV11-3 and TRBJ2-5): EAGVVQSPRYKIIEKKQPVAFWCNPISGHNTLYWYLQNLGQGPELLIRYENEEAVDDSQLPKDRFSAERLKGVDSTLKIQPAELGDSAVYLCASSLKAGGQETQYFGPGTRLLVL.

This clonotype has at least ten counts. V gene TRBV24-1 combines with J gene TRBJ2-1; TRBD2 matches at 14 bases. CDR1 is KGHDR and CDR2 is SFDVKD in the germline V gene. V gave up 4 bases and J gave up 9 bases; unmatched junction bases: 10. The CDR3 runs to 17 residues. The CDR3 region is CATSEPPGLAGVGEQFF. Here the CDR3 DNA reads TGTGCCACCAGTGAACCCCCGGGACTAGCGGGGGTTGGTGAGCAGTTCTTC.

The count of this clonotype is one. One base away lies a much larger clone, so this may be a sequencing read error. The rearrangement links TRBV28 to TRBJ2-7, with 7 bases lining up with TRBD1. CDR1 and CDR2 from the germline V gene are MDHEN and SYDVKM. V was clipped by 7 bases and J by 2 bases; unmatched bases: 5. There are 13 residues in the CDR3. For the CDR3, the DNA is TGTGCCAGCAACCCGGGACAGCCCTACGAGCAGTACTTC. This sequence encodes CASNPGQPYEQYF.

In this sample, this clonotype turned up many times. The chain is built from TRBV7-9 and TRBJ2-1, with D perhaps matching TRBD2 (7 bases). Trimming removed 1 base from V and 5 bases from J, with 15 bases in between. The length of the CDR3 is 16 residues. In germline, CDR1 is SEHNR, CDR2 FQNEAQ (reference sequence). The CDR3 DNA is TGTGCCAGCAGCTTAGTTGGTGGGGGGGCCAACAATGAGCAGTTCTTC. This translates into CASSLVGGGANNEQFF.

This clonotype appeared many times. V and J are TRBV7-9 and TRBJ2-4, with TRBD1 as a possible D gene (7 bases). There are 16 residues in the CDR3. Trimming stripped 5 bases from V and 2 bases from J, with 16 bases between. CDR1 and CDR2 (germline): SEHNR, FQNEAQ (reference sequence). As DNA, the CDR3 is TGTGCCAGCAGCGACCAGGGGGGAAGGTCCAAAAACATTCAGTACTTC. Translating gives CASSDQGGRSKNIQYF.

This clonotype was picked up many times. This chain connects TRBV9 to TRBJ1-2; 8 positions match TRBD1. Unmatched junction bases numbered 15, after V lost 4 bases and J lost 4 bases. The V gene's germline CDR1 is SGDLS and CDR2 YYNGEE. The CDR3 runs to 17 residues. The CDR3 DNA is TGTGCCAGCAGCTCCAACCCCAGGGACAGGCCGGTCTATGGCTACACCTTC. This gives the protein CASSSNPRDRPVYGYTF. Drawing the rest from reference TRBV9 and TRBJ1-2, the complete variable domain is DSGVTQTPKHLITATGQRVTLRCSPRSGDLSVYWYQQSLDQGLQFLIQYYNGEERAKGNILERFSAQQFPDLHSELNLSSLELGDSALYFCASSSNPRDRPVYGYTFGSGTRLTVV.

This clonotype has a count of ten or more. This chain uses TRBV6-1 with TRBJ1-2; 8 bases map to TRBD1. The germline V gene has CDR1 MNHNS and CDR2 SASEGT. There are 13 residues in the CDR3. The V and J ends lost 6 bases and 8 bases, in that order; junction bases with no gene match: 8. CDR3 region: CASRARGRRGYTF. In nucleotides, the CDR3 is TGTGCCAGCAGGGCCAGGGGGCGCCGGGGCTACACCTTC.

Worth noting for this clonotype: One base away lies a much larger clone, so this may be a sequencing read error. The chain has TRBV6-1 and TRBJ1-2; D is perhaps TRBD1 (5 bases). There are 13 residues in the CDR3. Germline lookup yields CDR1 MNHNS and CDR2 SASEGT. V shed 1 base and J shed 6 bases, with 9 bases lying between them. As DNA, the CDR3 is TGTGCCAGCAGTGAAGGATCAGGGCATGGCTACACCTTC. Its translation: CASSEGSGHGYTF.